The entry below describes one TCR beta chain. The antigen is unknown. The entry originates in a study of cytomegalovirus exposure and HLA in healthy donors. In the study overall: A subsequent analysis reported that the roughly 120 validation repertoires were produced on the same platform that had also been used for the roughly 670 first-cohort repertoires. Study outcomes and limitations: First-cohort TCR clusters tended to co-occur in the roughly 120 validation repertoires, a later analysis found. Testing in vitro showed a few CMV-associated chains specific for CMV antigens. Researchers catalogued approximately 160 TCR beta chains as cytomegalovirus-associated.

Here immunoSEQ multiplex PCR was the method, and the copy in TCRdb shows in-frame clones only, minus some. This sample has about 110,000 clones; around 89% occur once, and the top ten carry 1.4% to 1.5%. The sequence was collected from a woman aged 25 to 39 in good health and CMV-seropositive. Sequenced material: PBMCs.

CDR3 loop: CASSLYEQYF. CDR3 in DNA: TGCGCCAGCAGCCTCTACGAGCAGTACTTC. V and J are TRBV5-1 and TRBJ2-7, with D uncertain. The V gene lost 4 bases and the J gene lost 3 bases, with 2 bases spanning the gap. From germline, CDR1 is SGHRS and CDR2 YFSETQ. The CDR3 runs 10 residues.